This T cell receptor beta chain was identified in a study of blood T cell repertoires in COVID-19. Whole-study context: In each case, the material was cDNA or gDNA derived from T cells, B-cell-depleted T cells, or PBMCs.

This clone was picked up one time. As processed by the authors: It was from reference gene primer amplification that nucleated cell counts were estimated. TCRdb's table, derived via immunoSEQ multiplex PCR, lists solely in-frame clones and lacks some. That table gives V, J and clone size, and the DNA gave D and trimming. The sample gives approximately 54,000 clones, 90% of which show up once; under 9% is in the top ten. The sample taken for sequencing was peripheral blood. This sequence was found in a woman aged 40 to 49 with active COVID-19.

The CDR3 DNA sequence: TGTGCAAGTCGCCTATGCGACAGGGGTCCCCCCTACAATGAGCAGTTCTTC. This gives the protein CASRLCDRGPPYNEQFF. The chain couples TRBV12-2 to TRBJ2-1; the D segment call TRBD1 is taken from the table without a DNA check. TRBV12-2 is a pseudogene. This CDR3 has 17 amino acids.